This is a list of T cell receptor beta chains from one sample in a study of cytomegalovirus exposure and HLA in healthy donors. Sequencing used immunoSEQ multiplex PCR; TCRdb keeps in-frame clones, though not all of them. The data hold 60,000 or so clones, with 77% observed a single time. Sequenced input: PBMCs. These TCRs come from a female donor in good health and CMV-seronegative. Each CDR3 is given with its conserved first and last residue. Each record gives: V gene, clone size, D gene, J gene, CDR3 DNA, CDR3 protein. D genes are given only for firm matches. Clone sizes are given selectively: once, few, many, or a class where the clone is expanded.

TRBV2	few	TRBD1	TRBJ1-3	TGTGCCAGCAGTGAAGCTTCAGGGGGTAGAAACACCATATATTTT	CASSEASGGRNTIYF
TRBV7-2	NA	NA	TRBJ2-1	TGTGCCAGCAGCCACCCTCTGGCTTCCCCAAACAATGAGCAGTTCTTC	CASSHPLASPNNEQFF
TRBV28	NA	NA	TRBJ1-2	TGTGCCAGCAGTTTAGTACAAGGGGCTAACTATGGCTACACCTTC	CASSLVQGANYGYTF
TRBV29-1	once	NA	TRBJ2-7	TGCAGCGTCACCCGGGGACTCGAGCAGTACTTC	CSVTRGLEQYF
TRBV30	NA	TRBD1	TRBJ2-2	TGTGCCTGGAGTGTAGGGACAGGTTACACCGGGGAGCTGTTTTTT	CAWSVGTGYTGELFF
TRBV7-2	NA	TRBD2	TRBJ2-1	TGTGCCAGCACCCAAGCGGGGGGGCCCTCTAATGAGCAGTTCTTC	CASTQAGGPSNEQFF
TRBV4-3	once	TRBD2	TRBJ2-7	TGCGCCAGCAGCCAAGGCGGACTAGCGGGATACGAGCAGTACTTC	CASSQGGLAGYEQYF
TRBV28	once	TRBD1	TRBJ2-7	TGTGCCAGCGGGCCAGGACAGGGGCGTTACGAGCAGTACTTC	CASGPGQGRYEQYF
TRBV4-1	NA	TRBD2	TRBJ2-5	TGCGCCAGCAGCCAAGAAGGGGGACTAGCGGGGGGACGGCAGTACTTC	CASSQEGGLAGGRQYF
TRBV9	NA	TRBD2	TRBJ2-7	TGTGCCAGCAGCGTAGACGGCGGGAGCTCGGGGGAGCAGTACTTC	CASSVDGGSSGEQYF
TRBV4-2	NA	NA	TRBJ2-1	TGTGCCAGCAGCCAAGGGCTGGCGGAACTCCGTCGGAATGAGCAGTTCTTC	CASSQGLAELRRNEQFF
TRBV6-5	NA	NA	TRBJ2-7	TGTGCCAGCAGTTACTCGACATTAACTAGATACTACGAGCAGTACTTC	CASSYSTLTRYYEQYF
TRBV21-1	NA	NA	TRBJ2-7	TGTGCCAGCACCTCGGACAGGGGAAACTACGAGCAGTACTTC	CASTSDRGNYEQYF
TRBV19	few	NA	TRBJ1-1	TGTGCCAGTACCCCGACAGGCAGTGGGAACACTGAAGCTTTCTTT	CASTPTGSGNTEAFF
TRBV4-1	once	NA	TRBJ2-7	TGCGCCAGCAGCCAGGACCCGGGAATGAGCTCCTACGAGCAGTACTTC	CASSQDPGMSSYEQYF
TRBV7-8	NA	NA	TRBJ2-1	TGTGCCAGCAGCCCTGCCTTTTTGGTGGTCAGCTCCTACAATGAGCAGTTCTTC	CASSPAFLVVSSYNEQFF
TRBV6-6	few	TRBD2	TRBJ2-5	TGTGCCAGCTGCCCTCCGCTTGGACTAGATCAAGAGACCCAGTACTTC	CASCPPLGLDQETQYF
TRBV5-4	NA	TRBD2	TRBJ2-5	TGTGCCAGCAGCTTGGCCGCGGGGGGCGGAGAGACCCAGTACTTC	CASSLAAGGGETQYF
TRBV6-6	few	NA	TRBJ1-5	TGTGCCAGCTATGAACGGGCAGGGAATCAGCCCCAGCATTTT	CASYERAGNQPQHF
TRBV15	once	TRBD1	TRBJ2-1	TGTGCCACCAGCAGAGATCTTCAGGGCAGGGGGAATGAGCAGTTCTTC	CATSRDLQGRGNEQFF
TRBV6-5	once	NA	TRBJ2-1	TGTGCCAGCAGTTTAGTTGGGACTTCGTCCTACAATGAGCAGTTCTTC	CASSLVGTSSYNEQFF
TRBV5-6	NA	TRBD2	TRBJ2-1	TGTGCCAGCAGCAGGGGACTAGCATCCTACAATGAGCAGTTCTTC	CASSRGLASYNEQFF
TRBV27	NA	TRBD2	TRBJ2-7	TGTGCCAGCAGTCCGGGGACTAGCGGGGCACGCGAGCAGTACTTC	CASSPGTSGAREQYF
TRBV7-8	NA	TRBD1	TRBJ2-7	TGTGCCAGCAGTAGAAGGGACAGCGTTTACTACGAGCAGTACTTC	CASSRRDSVYYEQYF
TRBV7-8	NA	NA	TRBJ2-7	TGTGCCAGCAGCTTAGGGGCAGGGGGGTCCTACGAGCAGTACTTC	CASSLGAGGSYEQYF
TRBV14	NA	TRBD1	TRBJ2-6	TGTGCCAGCAGCCAAGATTCGGGACAGGGACTCTTTGCCGGCTCTGGGGCCAACGTCCTGACTTTC	CASSQDSGQGLFAGSGANVLTF
TRBV5-1	NA	NA	TRBJ1-2	TGCGCCAGCAGCCACCTAACAGGGTGGGACTATGGCTACACCTTC	CASSHLTGWDYGYTF
TRBV11-2	NA	NA	TRBJ2-7	TGTGCCAGCAGCTTATCCCGGGAAATCTACGAGCAGTACTTC	CASSLSREIYEQYF
TRBV9	NA	TRBD2	TRBJ2-3	TGTGCCAGCAGTGCCGGACTAGCCGATACGCAGTATTTT	CASSAGLADTQYF
TRBV27	NA	TRBD2	TRBJ2-7	TGTGCCAGCAGGCCCCTCGGGGGGAGCTCCTACGAGCAGTACTTC	CASRPLGGSSYEQYF
TRBV27	NA	NA	TRBJ1-1	TGTGCCAGCAGTGGGCGGCGGGGGCCAGGAACTGAAGCTTTCTTT	CASSGRRGPGTEAFF
TRBV4-1	once	NA	TRBJ1-2	TGCGCCAGCAGCCAAGATTTTCAGGGTCTCTTGGGCTACACCTTC	CASSQDFQGLLGYTF
TRBV28	NA	NA	TRBJ2-1	TGTGCCAGCAAAAAAGACAGTCTGGTGTGGTTCTTC	CASKKDSLVWFF
TRBV4-2	NA	TRBD1	TRBJ1-2	TGTGCCAGCAGGCCAGGGACAGGGGAGGGCGGCTACACCTTC	CASRPGTGEGGYTF
TRBV29-1	NA	NA	TRBJ1-3	TGCAGCGTTGACCCAACAGGGTCTGGAAACACCATATATTTT	CSVDPTGSGNTIYF
TRBV5-1	NA	NA	TRBJ2-7	TGCGCCAGCAGCTTGGCCAACCGGGACACGTACGAGCAGTACTTC	CASSLANRDTYEQYF
TRBV28	NA	TRBD1	TRBJ2-7	TGTGCCAGCAGGGTACAGGGGGCCAGCTACGAGCAGTACTTC	CASRVQGASYEQYF
TRBV7-2	NA	NA	TRBJ2-1	TGTGCCAGCAGCTTAGGTGGGAGCTACAATGAGCAGTTCTTC	CASSLGGSYNEQFF
TRBV9	NA	TRBD1	TRBJ2-3	TGTGCCAGCAGCTCCAGGGGGCGGACAGATACGCAGTATTTT	CASSSRGRTDTQYF
TRBV28	NA	TRBD1	TRBJ1-1	TGTGCCAGCAGTGGGGGACAGACCTATGAAGCTTTCTTT	CASSGGQTYEAFF
TRBV30	NA	TRBD2	TRBJ2-7	TGTGCCTGGAGTCCTAAACCGACCGGGGGGGGCGAGCAGTACTTC	CAWSPKPTGGGEQYF
TRBV9	NA	TRBD1	TRBJ1-1	TGTGCCAGCAGCACGGGCTCGGGACAGGGGGAAACCATGAACACTGAAGCTTTCTTT	CASSTGSGQGETMNTEAFF
TRBV6-1	NA	TRBD2	TRBJ2-5	TGTGCCAGCAGTGCAAGACTAGCGGGACTACAAGAGACCCAGTACTTC	CASSARLAGLQETQYF
TRBV7-2	NA	NA	TRBJ2-1	TGTGCCAGCAGTTACACAGGGATAAATGAGCAGTTCTTC	CASSYTGINEQFF
TRBV5-1	NA	NA	TRBJ2-7	TGCGCCAGCAGCTTGGCAGGGATTAGATCCTACGAGCAGTACTTC	CASSLAGIRSYEQYF
TRBV5-3	NA	NA	TRBJ2-3	TGTGCCAGATTTGCTTCGGGAGAAGGGACAGATACGCAGTATTTT	CARFASGEGTDTQYF
TRBV10-1	NA	TRBD2	TRBJ2-1	TGCGCCAGCCGGGGGGAGAGGAGACGCTCCTACAATGAGCAGTTCTTC	CASRGERRRSYNEQFF
TRBV11-2	once	TRBD2	TRBJ2-2	TGTGCCACCCGGAGGCTAGCGGGGCCCACCGGGGAGCTGTTTTTT	CATRRLAGPTGELFF
TRBV2	few	NA	TRBJ1-2	TGTGCCAGCACCGGAGGCTATGGCTACACCTTC	CASTGGYGYTF
TRBV18	NA	NA	TRBJ1-1	TGTGCCAGCTCACCACGGGTAATGGGGAGGGGTGAAGCTTTCTTT	CASSPRVMGRGEAFF
TRBV7-6	NA	TRBD1	TRBJ2-2	TGTGCCAGCAGCTCGAAGACAGGGGGCCCGAACACCGGGGAGCTGTTTTTT	CASSSKTGGPNTGELFF
TRBV7-6	NA	TRBD1	TRBJ1-4	TGTGCCAGTCGACCAGGGGGGACAACTAATGAAAAACTGTTTTTT	CASRPGGTTNEKLFF
TRBV7-3	NA	TRBD1	TRBJ2-3	TGTGCCAGCAGCTCCGGACAGGGAAGCACAGATACGCAGTATTTT	CASSSGQGSTDTQYF